By share, the clone carrying this T cell receptor (beta chain) ranks as medium-sized. The antigen remains unidentified. The data originate from a study of molecular identifiers for immune sequencing clone quantification. Whole-study context: Five aliquots were made in replicates from the RNA of about 20,000 or 100,000 naive CD8 cells, and four were sequenced.

Study observations and caveats: Clones above 20 RNA copies held over 98% of effector molecules, under 1% in naive cells.

One entry per CDR3 protein results from TCRdb running MiXCR on the PCR reads. The sample yields fewer than 25,000 distinct CDR3 sequences, 17% seen once. The ends were cut back, 6 bases at V and 0 bases at J, with 13 bases in the middle. Looked up from germline, CDR1 is MNHEY and CDR2 is SVGAGI. The CDR3 length is 15 residues. Using 10%, 30% or 50% RNA, naive CD8 libraries were derived from about 21,000 to 970,000 sorted cells. In the sort, naive CD8 T cells were defined as CD8+CD4-CCR7+CD45RA+. The chain couples TRBV6-5 to TRBJ2-3; weak D call: TRBD2 (6 bases). The sequenced sample was naive CD8+ T cells from blood, with Jurkat cell RNA spiked in. The subset here: FACS-sorted CD8+CD4-CCR7+CD45RA+ naive T cells. The origin of this receptor is a human donor in good health. Some libraries in this study had Jurkat cell RNA spiked in. CDR3 in amino acids: CASSIAGRSTDTQYF. The CDR3 DNA is TGTGCCAGCAGCATCGCAGGGAGGAGCACAGATACGCAGTATTTT.